The T cell receptor (beta chain) under discussion was sequenced for a study of molecular identifiers for immune sequencing clone quantification. This CDR3 is 14 amino acids long. TCRdb recomputed calls from the PCR reads with MiXCR, one row per CDR3 protein. The table has a few hundred thousand distinct CDR3 sequences, about 25% seen once; the top ten hold approximately 0.8%. Findings of the study overall: For effector cells, clones above 20 RNA copies held over 98% of molecules; for naive cells, under 1%.

A note on this clonotype: Antigen unknown. A single base separates this from a much larger clone, so it may be a read error.

The sequence was obtained from a human donor in good health. Some libraries in this study had Jurkat cell RNA spiked in. The V call is TRBV12-3 or TRBV12-4, the J call TRBJ2-3; D is ambiguous. The material sequenced was naive CD8+ T cells from blood, with Jurkat cell RNA spiked in. As for subset: FACS-sorted CD8+CD4-CCR7+CD45RA+ naive T cells. This CDR3 reads CASSVAGPTDTQYF. The CDR3 coding sequence is TGTGCCAGCAGTGTAGCTGGGCCCACAGATACGCAGTATTTT.